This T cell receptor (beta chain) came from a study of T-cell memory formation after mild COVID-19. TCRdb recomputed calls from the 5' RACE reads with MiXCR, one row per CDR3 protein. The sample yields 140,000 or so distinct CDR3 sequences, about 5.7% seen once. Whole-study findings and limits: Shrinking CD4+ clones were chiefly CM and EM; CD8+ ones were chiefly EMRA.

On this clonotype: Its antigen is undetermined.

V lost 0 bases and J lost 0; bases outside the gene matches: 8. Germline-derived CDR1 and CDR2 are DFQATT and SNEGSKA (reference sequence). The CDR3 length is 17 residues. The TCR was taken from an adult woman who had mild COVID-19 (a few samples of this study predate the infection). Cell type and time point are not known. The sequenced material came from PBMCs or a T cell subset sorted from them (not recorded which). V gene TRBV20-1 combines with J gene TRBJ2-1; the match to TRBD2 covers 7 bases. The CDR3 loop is CSARDGWRETSYNEQFF. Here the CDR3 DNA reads TGCAGTGCTAGAGACGGCTGGCGGGAGACCTCCTACAATGAGCAGTTCTTC.